The clone carrying this T cell receptor (beta chain) has only a few counts. The antigen is undetermined. This record belongs to a study of identical twins. Overall study findings and caveats: These conclusions were based on statistical analysis (cross-sectional, not following the same donors).

TCRdb re-derived calls from the 5' RACE reads in MiXCR, one entry per CDR3 protein. The data contain roughly 500,000 distinct CDR3 sequences, around 20% of them singletons. These data also featured in a second study, about T cells expressing NK-cell markers.

The clonotype was recovered from a woman under 30 in good health. The sequenced sample was CD4+ T cells sorted from blood.

Here the CDR3 reads CASSPLWGITDTQYF. The DNA of the CDR3 is TGTGCCAGCAGCCCCCTTTGGGGAATCACAGATACGCAGTATTTT. The chain recombines TRBV14 with TRBJ2-3; D ambiguous. CDR3 length: 15 amino acids. The germline V gene has CDR1 SGHDN and CDR2 FVKESK. Trimming took off 4 bases at V and 2 bases at J, with 13 bases between the two ends.